Detailed here is one TCR beta chain. Here immunoSEQ multiplex PCR was the method, and the copy in TCRdb shows in-frame clones only, minus some. Of about 56,000 clones listed, around 91% were seen once; the top ten hold 9.5% to 13%. The source of the sample is a study of OX40 agonist ivuxolimab in advanced cancers. From germline, CDR1 is SGHDT and CDR2 YYEEEE. The CDR3 has 15 amino acids. The ends were cut back, 0 bases at V and 2 bases at J, with 12 bases in the middle. The V and J genes are TRBV5-6 and TRBJ2-7; D tentatively reads TRBD1 or TRBD2 (6 bases each). The receptor was derived from an adult with an advanced solid tumor such as melanoma, head and neck, liver or kidney cancer. The material was CD4+ or CD8+ T cells sorted from blood, obtained in a trial of the OX40 agonist ivuxolimab. CDR3 nucleotide sequence: TGTGCCAGCAGCTTGGCCCCGGGGGCTCCCTACGAGCAGTACTTC. Translating it yields CASSLAPGAPYEQYF.